This T cell receptor (beta chain) was recorded in a study of OX40 agonist ivuxolimab in advanced cancers. Study background: People in dose escalation had one of these cancers: hepatocellular carcinoma, melanoma, renal cell or head and neck cancer.

Note on this clone: The antigen is unknown.

Repertoires were generated with immunoSEQ multiplex PCR, while TCRdb's copy carries only in-frame clones and drops some. The sample records about 50,000 clones, around 80% being singletons. Study-wide findings and caveats: Expanded clones were, on average, more numerous in CD8+ T cells than in CD4+.

The TCR originated in an adult with an advanced solid tumor such as melanoma, head and neck, liver or kidney cancer. Sample: CD4+ or CD8+ T cells sorted from blood, taken in a trial of the OX40 agonist ivuxolimab.

The DNA of the CDR3 is TGTGCCAGCAGCATGAAGCGGGAGGGCACCTCCTACAATGAGCAGTTCTTC. This sequence encodes CASSMKREGTSYNEQFF. This chain uses TRBV13 with TRBJ2-1, with 10 bases lining up with TRBD2. Trimming at V came to 5 bases and at J to 0 bases, leaving 7 bases not matched to a gene. This CDR3 has 17 amino acids. Looked up from germline, CDR1 is PRHDT and CDR2 is FYEKMQ (reference sequence). Drawing the rest from reference TRBV13 and TRBJ2-1, the complete variable domain is AAGVIQSPRHLIKEKRETATLKCYPIPRHDTVYWYQQGPGQDPQFLISFYEKMQSDKGSIPDRFSAQQFSDYHSELNMSSLELGDSALYFCASSMKREGTSYNEQFFGPGTRLTVL.